The present T cell receptor (beta chain) was sequenced within a study of cytomegalovirus exposure and HLA in healthy donors. For the study at large: The Caucasian-associated ancestry cluster contained around four fifths of the approximately 430 genotyped donors.

The CDR3 length is 15 residues. Trimming at V came to 3 bases and at J to 2 bases, leaving 3 bases not matched to a gene. Germline CDR1 and CDR2: MGHRA and YSYEKL. The PCR was carried out with 60 Vbeta primers and 13 Jbeta primers. Only in-frame clones appear in the TCRdb table, and some are missing; sequencing was by immunoSEQ multiplex PCR. The data contain about 140,000 clones, around a tenth of them singletons. Note on this clone: Other DNA sequences in this sample translate to the same CDR3.

The source is a man in his fifties in good health and CMV-seronegative. Sequencing was done on a sample of PBMCs. V usage is TRBV4-1 and J usage is TRBJ2-7, with 11 bases identical to TRBD1. The CDR3 DNA reads TGCGCCAGCAGCCAGGGGACAGGGGGGACCTACGAGCAGTACTTC. It translates to CASSQGTGGTYEQYF.